The 22 T cell receptor beta chains below were found in one sample sequenced in a study of T cell repertoires and HLA-DP antigens. These receptors have no identified antigens. Produced via immunoSEQ multiplex PCR; TCRdb's table is partial and in-frame only. The table has 90,000 to 130,000 clones, nearly 95% seen once. The source material was CD4+ T cells from PBMCs. The receptors originated from a woman under 30 in good health and CMV-seronegative.

The chain carries TRBV5-4 and TRBJ1-1; D gene unclear. The length of the CDR3 is 15 residues. Trimming removed 0 bases from V and 0 bases from J, with 9 bases in between. Germline V CDR1 and CDR2: SGHNT, YYREEE (reference sequence). CDR3 bases: TGTGCCAGCAGCTTGGAGGGCAGAATGAACACTGAAGCTTTCTTT. It yields the protein CASSLEGRMNTEAFF.

The chain has TRBV28 and TRBJ1-3; D unresolved. Germline V gene sequence: CDR1 MDHEN, CDR2 SYDVKM. The V end was cut by 6 bases, the J end by 0 bases, with 12 bases between. The CDR3 runs to 15 residues. The DNA for the CDR3 is TGTGCCAGCAGCCCGGCAGCAAACTCTGGAAACACCATATATTTT. Its translation: CASSPAANSGNTIYF.

This chain uses TRBV6-5 with TRBJ1-4; D unresolved. This CDR3 is built from 16 residues. Deletions cut 0 bases from V and 0 bases from J, with 8 bases between. Germline V CDR1 and CDR2: MNHEY, SVGAGI. The chain's CDR3 is CASSYSRPTTNEKLFF. CDR3 in DNA: TGTGCCAGCAGTTACTCTCGGCCAACAACTAATGAAAAACTGTTTTTT.

V is TRBV7-2 and J is TRBJ1-5; no clear D. The CDR3 loop spans 14 amino acids. Trimming stripped 2 bases from V and 7 bases from J, with 12 bases between. Looked up from germline, CDR1 is SGHTA and CDR2 is FQGNSA. The CDR3 bases are TGTGCCAGCAGCTTACCGGGTGTCGGGCAGCCCCAGCATTTT. Protein sequence: CASSLPGVGQPQHF.

Here the CDR3 reads CASSAFGGLVNTEAFF. The DNA of the CDR3 is TGTGCCAGCAGCGCCTTCGGGGGATTGGTGAACACTGAAGCTTTCTTT. The chain is built from TRBV2 and TRBJ1-1, with D maybe TRBD1 (5 bases). Germline lookup yields CDR1 SNHLY and CDR2 FYNNEI. V shed 6 bases and J shed 0 bases, with 17 bases lying between them. The CDR3 runs 16 residues.

V is TRBV9 and J is TRBJ2-5; 9 bases align to TRBD1. With V trimmed by 2 bases and J by 5 bases, 10 bases remained unmatched. In germline, CDR1 is SGDLS, CDR2 YYNGEE. CDR3 size: 16 residues. This CDR3 reads CASSVGGTGRIETQYF. In DNA, the CDR3 is TGTGCCAGCAGCGTCGGTGGGACAGGGAGGATTGAGACCCAGTACTTC.

The chain uses TRBV6-5 and TRBJ2-3, with D unclear. Germline CDR1 reads MNHEY; CDR2 reads SVGAGI. The CDR3 sequence is 14 residues long. Trimming took off 0 bases at V and 3 bases at J, with 7 bases between the two ends. The CDR3 DNA follows: TGTGCCAGCAGTTACTCCTCCCTAACAGATACGCAGTATTTT. Its protein product is CASSYSSLTDTQYF.

The chain recombines TRBV4-2 with TRBJ1-2; D remains unclear. Trimming stripped 4 bases from V and 3 bases from J, with 18 bases between. The CDR3 loop spans 16 amino acids. Germline V gives CDR1 LGHNA, CDR2 YNFKEQ. CDR3 region: CASSREAGGADYGYTF. Written as DNA, the CDR3 is TGTGCCAGCAGCCGAGAGGCTGGAGGTGCGGACTATGGCTACACCTTC.

CDR3 residues: CASMPRGRGGSQPQHF. The DNA for the CDR3 is TGTGCCAGCATGCCCCGAGGTCGGGGGGGTAGTCAGCCCCAGCATTTT. The gene calls are TRBV27 and TRBJ1-5, with D tentatively TRBD1 (5 bases). The V and J ends lost 7 bases and 6 bases respectively, with 22 bases between them. Germline V gene data show CDR1 as MNHEY and CDR2 as SMNVEV (reference sequence). The CDR3 runs 16 residues.

J is TRBJ1-6 and V is TRBV9, with a tentative D call TRBD1 (6 bases). Germline loops: CDR1 SGDLS, CDR2 YYNGEE. The germline V and J ends were trimmed by 3 bases and 7 bases, with 14 bases remaining between them. This CDR3 contains 15 residues. CDR3 amino acids: CASSETTGWNSPLHF. CDR3 bases: TGTGCCAGCAGCGAGACGACAGGCTGGAATTCACCCCTCCACTTT.

This chain links TRBV28 with TRBJ1-2; maybe TRBD1 (6 bases). This CDR3 spans 12 amino acids. Per germline, CDR1 MDHEN and CDR2 SYDVKM. Deletions cut 8 bases from V and 8 bases from J, with 15 bases between. Here the CDR3 reads CASYTGQGGYTF. The CDR3 DNA sequence: TGTGCCAGCTATACGGGACAAGGCGGCTACACCTTC.

The rearrangement links TRBV7-3 to TRBJ1-1; TRBD1 matches 7 bases. The length of the CDR3 is 13 residues. Per germline, CDR1 SGHTA and CDR2 FQGTGA. The J segment lost 4 bases and the V segment lost 6 bases, leaving 5 bases of the junction unmatched. The CDR3 here is CASRENRGTEAFF. The CDR3 DNA is TGTGCCAGCAGAGAGAACAGGGGCACTGAAGCTTTCTTT.

The rearrangement uses TRBV28 and TRBJ2-1, with D perhaps TRBD2 (5 bases). The CDR3 sequence is 17 residues long. V lost 2 bases and J lost 6, with 20 bases in between. Germline lookup yields CDR1 MDHEN and CDR2 SYDVKM. This chain's CDR3 is CASSLRVRGVVVNEQFF. CDR3 DNA sequence: TGTGCCAGCAGTTTAAGGGTACGGGGTGTGGTCGTCAATGAGCAGTTCTTC.

CDR3 coding DNA: TGTGCCAGCAGTGACGGTGGTTGCGCGGACAGGGGAGTAACATCCTACGAGCAGTACTTC. This encodes CASSDGGCADRGVTSYEQYF. V usage is TRBV6-4 and J usage is TRBJ2-7, with 9 bases matching TRBD1. Trimming removed 2 bases from V and 1 base from J; junction bases left unmatched: 18. The V gene's germline CDR1 is MRHNA and CDR2 SNTAGT. The CDR3 runs 20 residues.

The J gene is TRBJ2-5, the V gene TRBV30, with 7 bases lining up with TRBD2. This CDR3 region has 14 residues. Germline assignment: CDR1 GTSNPN and CDR2 SVGIG (reference sequence). V lost 5 bases and J lost 1; bases outside the gene matches: 7. The CDR3 DNA sequence: TGTGCCTGGTCCCGACTAGCCCCCCAAGAGACCCAGTACTTC. This encodes CAWSRLAPQETQYF.

The rearrangement links TRBV2 to TRBJ1-5; 9 bases line up with TRBD1. The CDR3 is 16 amino acids. V dropped 6 bases and J dropped 4; count of bases not matched to a gene: 10. CDR1 SNHLY and CDR2 FYNNEI come from the germline V gene. The CDR3 DNA follows: TGTGCCAGCAGGGGAACGGGACAGGGTTCTAATCAGCCCCAGCATTTT. It encodes CASRGTGQGSNQPQHF.

V gene TRBV25-1 combines with J gene TRBJ2-2; D not certain. The length of the CDR3 is 12 residues. The V and J ends lost 9 bases and 1 base respectively, with 6 bases between them. Per germline, CDR1 MGHDK and CDR2 SYGVNS. The CDR3 loop reads CASRQNTGELFF. CDR3 nucleotides: TGTGCCAGTCGGCAGAACACCGGGGAGCTGTTTTTT. The whole variable domain, filled in from reference TRBV25-1 and TRBJ2-2, reads EADIYQTPRYLVIGTGKKITLECSQTMGHDKMYWYQQDPGMELHLIHYSYGVNSTEKGDLSSESTVSRIRTEHFPLTLESARPSHTSQYLCASRQNTGELFFGEGSRLTVL.

The J gene is TRBJ2-7, the V gene TRBV11-2; D assignment may be TRBD1 or TRBD2 (5 bases each). V was pared by 5 bases and J by 2 bases, with 22 bases between. Germline V gene sequence: CDR1 SGHAT, CDR2 FQNNGV. CDR3 length: 17 residues. The CDR3 bases are TGTGCCAGCAGCCCCTTAAACCGGGACGACCGACCCTACGAGCAGTACTTC. Its translation: CASSPLNRDDRPYEQYF.

The gene calls are TRBV28 and TRBJ1-4, with no clear D. The V end lost 7 bases, the J end lost 6 bases, and 9 bases lay between the germline ends. Germline CDR1 is MDHEN and CDR2 is SYDVKM. The CDR3 totals 12 residues. CDR3 DNA sequence: TGTGCCAGCAACCGGGCTTATGAAAAACTGTTTTTT. The encoded protein is CASNRAYEKLFF.

V and J are TRBV9 and TRBJ2-1; 7 bases are a match to TRBD2. V lost 3 bases to trimming and J lost 7 bases; unmatched junction nucleotides: 4. Germline V gene lookup returns CDR1 SGDLS and CDR2 YYNGEE. The CDR3 has 13 amino acids. CDR3 DNA: TGTGCCAGCAGCGCGACTAGCCGGAATGAGCAGTTCTTC. It specifies CASSATSRNEQFF.

The genes are TRBV4-1 and TRBJ1-4; D might be TRBD1 (5 bases). Trimming took 2 bases from V and 7 from J, leaving 14 bases between them. Germline CDR1 is MGHRA and CDR2 is YSYEKL. CDR3 length equals 15 residues. This chain's CDR3 is CASSQQGRPSEKLFF. The CDR3 DNA reads as TGCGCCAGCAGCCAACAGGGACGGCCAAGTGAAAAACTGTTTTTT.

The CDR3 sequence is CASSDHGRDNQPQHF. CDR3 DNA: TGTGCCAGCAGTGATCATGGGAGGGACAATCAGCCCCAGCATTTT. V and J are TRBV2 and TRBJ1-5; no clear D gene. There are 15 residues in the CDR3. The V gene's germline CDR1 is SNHLY and CDR2 FYNNEI. Trimming removed 3 bases at V and 3 bases at J, with 12 bases between. The variable domain in full, with the rest retrieved from reference TRBV2 and TRBJ1-5, is EPEVTQTPSHQVTQMGQEVILRCVPISNHLYFYWYRQILGQKVEFLVSFYNNEISEKSEIFDDQFSVERPDGSNFTLKIRSTKLEDSAMYFCASSDHGRDNQPQHFGDGTRLSIL.